One and the same sample provided the 31 T cell receptor beta chains below, sequenced in a study of shared clonotypes between healthy human individuals (TCRdb year 2020). Library preparation employed the immunoSEQ multiplex PCR assay. Held by TCRdb, this immuneACCESS table contains in-frame sequences only and omits some clones. Under half of the omission traces to an unresolved V gene where checked; the cause of the rest is unknown. This sample comprises over a million clones, about 96% of them detected only once. Approximately 1.2% of the sample belongs to the ten largest clones. The specimen was naive CD4+ T cells sorted from blood. This specimen's cell subset or site label, interpreted: CD45RA+ positively selected. Source of these receptors: a young man in good health.

The CDR3 sequence is CASSRDRVGFNQPQHF. The CDR3 coding sequence is TGTGCCAGCTCGCGGGACAGGGTAGGCTTTAATCAGCCCCAGCATTTT. This chain links TRBV18 with TRBJ1-5; 9 nucleotides line up with TRBD1. The CDR3 contains 16 residues. Looked up from germline, CDR1 is KGHSH and CDR2 is LQKENI. The V and J ends lost 6 bases and 4 bases, in that order; junction bases with no gene match: 10.

The chain carries TRBV19 and TRBJ1-5; D is ambiguous. The CDR3 covers 17 residues. V was cut by 5 bases and J by 0 bases, with 17 bases left in between. Germline assignment: CDR1 LNHDA and CDR2 SQIVND (reference sequence). The CDR3 loop is CASSAPLGKSSNQPQHF. The DNA of the CDR3 is TGTGCCAGTAGTGCCCCCCTCGGAAAGAGTAGCAATCAGCCCCAGCATTTT.

The CDR3 DNA sequence: TGTGCCAGCAGTCGAGGGACAGGGGGAAACACCATATATTTT. Protein: CASSRGTGGNTIYF. This sequence joins TRBV28 and TRBJ1-3, with TRBD1 matching over 9 bases. Trimming took 5 bases from V and 4 from J; bases not matched to a gene: 3. Germline lookup yields CDR1 MDHEN and CDR2 SYDVKM. The CDR3 runs to 14 residues.

V gene TRBV11-2 combines with J gene TRBJ2-6, with D perhaps TRBD2 (6 bases). Trimming removed 1 base from V and 2 bases from J, with 6 bases in between. This CDR3 is 15 amino acids long. Germline CDR1 is SGHAT and CDR2 is FQNNGV. The CDR3 reads CASSLGRAGANVLTF. Written as DNA, the CDR3 is TGTGCCAGCAGCTTAGGGAGGGCTGGGGCCAACGTCCTGACTTTC. Using reference TRBV11-2 and TRBJ2-6 for the parts outside the CDR3, the full variable domain is EAGVAQSPRYKIIEKRQSVAFWCNPISGHATLYWYQQILGQGPKLLIQFQNNGVVDDSQLPKDRFSAERLKGVDSTLKIQPAKLEDSAVYLCASSLGRAGANVLTFGAGSRLTVL.

The chain is built from TRBV19 and TRBJ2-1; 13 nucleotides align to TRBD2. This CDR3 is built from 18 residues. V trimming: 5 bases; J trimming: 6 bases; junction bases outside the gene matches: 13. CDR1 is LNHDA and CDR2 is SQIVND in the germline V gene (reference sequence). DNA of the CDR3: TGTGCCAGTAGTCGATTACTACCCGGGACTAGCGGGGTCAATGAGCAGTTCTTC. It translates to CASSRLLPGTSGVNEQFF.

The gene calls are TRBV4-3 and TRBJ2-1, with 7 bases lining up with TRBD2. The CDR3 is 13 residues long. With V trimmed by 5 bases and J by 9 bases, 7 bases remained unmatched. Germline V gene data show CDR1 as LGHNA and CDR2 as YSLEER. The CDR3 sequence: CASSEVGLREQFF. CDR3 nucleotide sequence: TGCGCCAGCAGCGAAGTGGGACTACGTGAGCAGTTCTTC.

This clone was seen only once. The V call is TRBV28, the J call TRBJ2-7; tentatively, D is TRBD2 (6 bases). This CDR3 has 15 amino acids. Germline V lookup: CDR1 MDHEN, CDR2 SYDVKM. Trimming shortened V by 2 bases and J by 0 bases, and 11 bases separated the two germline ends. The CDR3 coding sequence is TGTGCCAGCAGTTTAGCGGGACTGCGCTCCTACGAGCAGTACTTC. Protein product: CASSLAGLRSYEQYF. Supplemented by reference TRBV28 and TRBJ2-7, the full variable domain reads DVKVTQSSRYLVKRTGEKVFLECVQDMDHENMFWYRQDPGLGLRLIYFSYDVKMKEKGDIPEGYSVSREKKERFSLILESASTNQTSMYLCASSLAGLRSYEQYFGPGTRLTVT.

The CDR3 reads CASSPRLRDHEKLFF. CDR3 nucleotide sequence: TGTGCCAGCTCTCCCCGACTCCGGGACCATGAAAAACTGTTTTTT. J is TRBJ1-4 and V is TRBV18; maybe TRBD1 (5 bases). Germline V lookup: CDR1 KGHSH, CDR2 LQKENI. The CDR3 spans 15 residues. V dropped 6 bases and J dropped 6 bases, with 17 bases sitting between them.

This clone was counted only a few times. V is TRBV5-4 and J is TRBJ2-2, with D possibly being TRBD1 or TRBD2 (5 bases each). Germline values: CDR1 SGHNT, CDR2 YYREEE (reference sequence). This CDR3 is 15 amino acids long. V lost 4 bases and J 1 base, leaving 11 bases between the germline ends. CDR3 in DNA: TGTGCCAGCAGCCGGGACCGATGGAACACCGGGGAGCTGTTTTTT. Translated: CASSRDRWNTGELFF.

The V and J genes are TRBV4-3 and TRBJ1-2; no definite D call. The CDR3 spans 14 residues. V was clipped by 1 base and J by 7 bases, with 13 bases between them. Germline-derived CDR1 and CDR2 are LGHNA and YSLEER. The CDR3 nucleotides read TGCGCCAGCAGCCAAGTTTGGGGTCCCCTTGGCTACACCTTC. Amino acid sequence: CASSQVWGPLGYTF.

The chain joins TRBV6-1 to TRBJ1-1, with TRBD1 matching over 9 bases. The germline gives CDR1 MNHNS, CDR2 SASEGT. The CDR3 runs 14 residues. With 0 bases clipped from V and 10 bases from J, the junction kept 6 bases outside the gene matches. DNA for the CDR3: TGTGCCAGCAGTGAAGCGACAGGGGGAGTGAGAGCTTTCTTT. Translating it yields CASSEATGGVRAFF.

A single count supports this clone. The V and J genes are TRBV29-1 and TRBJ2-1, with D perhaps being TRBD1 or TRBD2 (6 bases each). V was trimmed by 2 bases and J by 7 bases, leaving 9 bases between them. CDR1 is SQVTM and CDR2 is ANQGSEA in the germline V gene. The CDR3 runs to 12 residues. The chain's CDR3 is CSVERGANEQFF. DNA of the CDR3: TGCAGCGTTGAAAGGGGGGCTAATGAGCAGTTCTTC.

The chain is built from TRBV16 and TRBJ2-2; D call uncertain. Germline-derived CDR1 and CDR2 are KGHSY and FQNENV. Trimming took 2 bases from V and 0 from J, leaving 10 bases between them. CDR3 size: 16 residues. CDR3: CASSQRVATNTGELFF. The CDR3 nucleotides are TGTGCCAGCAGCCAACGGGTTGCGACGAACACCGGGGAGCTGTTTTTT.

The chain employs TRBV29-1 and TRBJ1-1; the D gene is possibly TRBD1 (6 bases). The CDR3 runs 12 residues. Germline V gene sequence: CDR1 SQVTM, CDR2 ANQGSEA. V was cut by 5 bases and J by 8 bases, with 15 bases left in between. CDR3 protein: CSVNLDRTEAFF. In DNA, the CDR3 is TGCAGCGTTAACTTGGACAGAACCGAAGCTTTCTTT.

V gene TRBV28 combines with J gene TRBJ2-5; 9 nucleotides line up with TRBD2. CDR3 length equals 15 residues. The germline gives CDR1 MDHEN, CDR2 SYDVKM. V was pared by 3 bases and J by 5 bases, with 7 bases of the junction left unmatched. CDR3 DNA: TGTGCCAGCAGTTTTTCGCGGGAGGGGTGGGAGACCCAGTACTTC. Its translation: CASSFSREGWETQYF.

This clone was seen only a few times. The CDR3 reads CASSEWGQVGISNQPQHF. Here the CDR3 DNA reads TGTGCCAGCAGTGAATGGGGGCAGGTGGGAATTAGCAATCAGCCCCAGCATTTT. The chain recombines TRBV28 with TRBJ1-5; tentatively, D is TRBD1 (6 bases). Trimming removed 5 bases at V and 0 bases at J, with 20 bases between. Germline CDR1 reads MDHEN; CDR2 reads SYDVKM. The CDR3 extends over 18 amino acids.

This clone appeared a single time. The CDR3 bases are TGTGCCAGCAGTGAAGGACCCCAGTACTATGGCTACACCTTC. It codes for CASSEGPQYYGYTF. This chain links TRBV2 with TRBJ1-2; no clear D gene. The CDR3 is 14 amino acids. V was trimmed by 1 base and J by 3 bases, leaving 9 bases between them. Germline lookup yields CDR1 SNHLY and CDR2 FYNNEI.

This rearrangement joins TRBV27 to TRBJ1-2, with TRBD1 as a possible D gene (5 bases). Germline CDR1 reads MNHEY; CDR2 reads SMNVEV (reference sequence). This CDR3 comprises 14 residues. V shed 5 bases and J shed 8 bases, with 18 bases lying between them. The CDR3 protein is CASSPQPGGFGYTF. The CDR3 DNA is TGTGCCAGCAGTCCACAACCGGGGGGTTTCGGCTACACCTTC.

This clone was detected only once. The chain joins TRBV5-4 to TRBJ2-3; D is undetermined. V lost 3 bases to trimming and J lost 9 bases, with 17 bases between them. CDR1 is SGHNT, CDR2 YYREEE, per germline (reference sequence). CDR3 length equals 14 residues. Here the CDR3 DNA reads TGTGCCAGCAGCTCCGTTCGAGACTTGTCGACGCAGTATTTT. Amino acid sequence: CASSSVRDLSTQYF.

This chain links TRBV27 with TRBJ1-2, with a possible D match to TRBD1 (6 bases). The germline V gene encodes CDR1 MNHEY and CDR2 SMNVEV (reference sequence). The germline V and J ends were trimmed by 5 bases and 7 bases, with 17 bases remaining between them. The CDR3 is made up of 14 amino acids. The CDR3, as DNA: TGTGCCAGCAGTCCTAGTCAAGGGGGGCTTGGCTACACCTTC. Translation gives CASSPSQGGLGYTF.

This clone was observed a single time. CDR3 coding DNA: TGTGCCAGCAGCTTTCTTTTGAGACAGCAAGAGACCCAGTACTTC. Translating it yields CASSFLLRQQETQYF. The J gene is TRBJ2-5, the V gene TRBV11-2, with D tentatively TRBD1 (5 bases). V lost 3 bases and J lost 2, with 13 bases in between. Germline V lookup: CDR1 SGHAT, CDR2 FQNNGV. The CDR3 is 15 residues long. Supplemented by reference TRBV11-2 and TRBJ2-5, the full variable domain reads EAGVAQSPRYKIIEKRQSVAFWCNPISGHATLYWYQQILGQGPKLLIQFQNNGVVDDSQLPKDRFSAERLKGVDSTLKIQPAKLEDSAVYLCASSFLLRQQETQYFGPGTRLLVL.

The chain has TRBV27 and TRBJ2-6, with TRBD1 as a possible D gene (6 bases). Trimming removed 4 bases at V and 0 bases at J, with 16 bases between. The CDR3 is 18 residues long. Germline lookup yields CDR1 MNHEY and CDR2 SMNVEV (reference sequence). The CDR3 region is CASSWQGGTTSGANVLTF. CDR3 nucleotide sequence: TGTGCCAGCAGTTGGCAAGGGGGAACCACCTCTGGGGCCAACGTCCTGACTTTC.

The chain combines TRBV28 with TRBJ2-2; D unclear. V lost 4 bases and J lost 4, with 16 bases in between. The V gene's germline CDR1 is MDHEN and CDR2 SYDVKM. The CDR3 consists of 16 residues. CDR3 residues: CASSSYYEQFTGELFF. CDR3 DNA sequence: TGTGCCAGCAGTTCTTATTATGAACAGTTCACCGGGGAGCTGTTTTTT.

The CDR3 sequence is CASSSARGLVNEQYF. In DNA form, the CDR3 reads TGTGCCAGCAGTTCCGCAAGAGGACTAGTCAACGAGCAGTACTTC. V is TRBV28 and J is TRBJ2-7; 7 bases map to TRBD2. The trim removed 4 bases at V and 5 bases at J, leaving 11 bases unmatched. Germline lookup yields CDR1 MDHEN and CDR2 SYDVKM. The CDR3 is 15 residues long. Looking up the rest from reference TRBV28 and TRBJ2-7 gives the full variable domain: DVKVTQSSRYLVKRTGEKVFLECVQDMDHENMFWYRQDPGLGLRLIYFSYDVKMKEKGDIPEGYSVSREKKERFSLILESASTNQTSMYLCASSSARGLVNEQYFGPGTRLTVT.

This clone came up once. The same CDR3 arises from other DNA sequences in this sample as well. The chain employs TRBV11-2 and TRBJ2-7; 9 bases map to TRBD2. Per the germline V gene, CDR1 is SGHAT and CDR2 is FQNNGV. The CDR3 length is 14 residues. The ends lost 1 base at V and 3 bases at J; junction bases unmatched: 1. In DNA, the CDR3 is TGTGCCAGCAGCTTAGGTAGCGGGGGCTACGAGCAGTACTTC. The encoded protein is CASSLGSGGYEQYF.

J is TRBJ2-5 and V is TRBV28, with D perhaps TRBD1 (7 bases). Trimming left V 6 bases short and J 5 bases short, with 19 bases between. The CDR3 runs to 15 residues. Germline values: CDR1 MDHEN, CDR2 SYDVKM. CDR3 sequence (DNA): TGTGCCAGCAGCCCACCAGGGGGGACGCGGGAGACCCAGTACTTC. Translation: CASSPPGGTRETQYF. Full variable domain (remainder filled in from reference TRBV28 and TRBJ2-5): DVKVTQSSRYLVKRTGEKVFLECVQDMDHENMFWYRQDPGLGLRLIYFSYDVKMKEKGDIPEGYSVSREKKERFSLILESASTNQTSMYLCASSPPGGTRETQYFGPGTRLLVL.

The J gene is TRBJ2-7, the V gene TRBV10-3, with D tentatively TRBD2 (5 bases). With 3 bases removed from V and 4 bases from J, the gap between germline ends came to 10 bases. This CDR3 is 13 amino acids long. Germline V gene sequence: CDR1 ENHRY, CDR2 SYGVKD. CDR3 residues: CAISETSLYEQYF. The CDR3 DNA reads as TGTGCCATCAGTGAAACTAGTTTGTACGAGCAGTACTTC.

The chain couples TRBV7-3 to TRBJ1-3, with D tentatively TRBD1 (5 bases). V lost 5 bases to trimming and J lost 3 bases, with 14 bases between them. CDR3 length: 15 amino acids. CDR1 is SGHTA and CDR2 is FQGTGA in the germline V gene. CDR3 DNA: TGTGCCAGCAGCGCTCAGGGATCTCGTGGAAACACCATATATTTT. Amino acids: CASSAQGSRGNTIYF.

Worth noting for this clone: This specimen includes other DNA sequences encoding the same CDR3. This chain connects TRBV7-9 to TRBJ2-3, with 10 bases lining up with TRBD1. V shed 5 bases, J shed 1 base, and the junction held 3 bases outside the gene matches. There are 15 residues in the CDR3. Germline CDR1 is SEHNR and CDR2 is FQNEAQ (reference sequence). The CDR3 DNA is TGTGCCAGCAGCCCCGGGACAGGGGGCACAGATACGCAGTATTTT. Translating it yields CASSPGTGGTDTQYF.

This rearrangement joins TRBV9 to TRBJ1-3; TRBD1 is a possible D gene (5 bases). The germline V and J ends were trimmed by 3 bases and 0 bases, with 19 bases remaining between them. Germline lookup yields CDR1 SGDLS and CDR2 YYNGEE. CDR3 size: 18 residues. The CDR3 here is CASSAEGTRQSSGNTIYF. CDR3 DNA: TGTGCCAGCAGCGCCGAAGGAACTCGACAGAGCTCTGGAAACACCATATATTTT.

The chain has TRBV6-6 and TRBJ2-1; 8 bases align to TRBD2. The length of the CDR3 is 14 residues. Germline V gene lookup returns CDR1 MNHNY and CDR2 SVGAGI (reference sequence). The V gene end was trimmed by 6 bases and the J gene end by 6 bases; junction bases not matched to a gene: 7. CDR3 coding DNA: TGTGCCAGCAGCTCGAGCGGGAGTGCCAATGAGCAGTTCTTC. Translated, it gives CASSSSGSANEQFF.